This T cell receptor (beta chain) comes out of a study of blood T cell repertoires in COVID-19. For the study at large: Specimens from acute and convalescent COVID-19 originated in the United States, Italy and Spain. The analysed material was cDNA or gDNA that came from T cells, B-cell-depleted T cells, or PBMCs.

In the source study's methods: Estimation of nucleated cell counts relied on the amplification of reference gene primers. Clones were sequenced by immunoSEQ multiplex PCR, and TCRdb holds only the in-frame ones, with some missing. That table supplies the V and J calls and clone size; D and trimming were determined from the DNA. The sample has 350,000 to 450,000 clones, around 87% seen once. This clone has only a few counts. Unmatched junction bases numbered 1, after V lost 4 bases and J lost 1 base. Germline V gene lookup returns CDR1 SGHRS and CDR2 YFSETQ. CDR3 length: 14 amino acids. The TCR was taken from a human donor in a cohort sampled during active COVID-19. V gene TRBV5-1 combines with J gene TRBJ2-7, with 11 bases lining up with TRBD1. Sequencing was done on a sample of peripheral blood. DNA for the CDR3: TGCGCCAGCAGCGGGACAGGGGGTTCCTACGAGCAGTACTTC. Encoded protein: CASSGTGGSYEQYF.